This TCR beta chain was obtained from a study of T cells in Graves' hyperthyroidism and ophthalmopathy. CDR1 and CDR2 from the germline V gene are LGHDT and YNNKEL (reference sequence). The trim removed 4 bases at V and 9 bases at J, leaving 14 bases unmatched. This CDR3 has 15 residues. RNA transcripts yielded amplified TCR beta CDR3 regions. The HTBI set primed first-round TCR CDR3 RT-PCR. TCRdb called the multiplex PCR reads again in MiXCR, with one record for every CDR3 protein. The sample includes over 300,000 distinct CDR3 sequences, about 15% of them seen just once. In patients aged 18 to 65, hyperthyroidism was newly diagnosed, with duration under 2 months. This clonotype has a count of ten or more.

J is TRBJ2-5 and V is TRBV3-1, with 7 bases lining up with TRBD2. The source material was blood. This TCR came from an older woman with Graves' hyperthyroidism. DNA for the CDR3: TGTGCCAGCAGCCGCCGGGACTACCAGCTGCGGGCCCAGTACTTC. Translated: CASSRRDYQLRAQYF.